This T cell receptor (beta chain) is from a study of blood T cell repertoires in COVID-19. Clones were sequenced by immunoSEQ multiplex PCR, and TCRdb holds only the in-frame ones, with some missing. The data contain about 210,000 clones, around 91% of them singletons. This clone is a singleton in its sample. The specimen sequenced was peripheral blood. The sequence came from a woman between 35 and 50 years old with acute or convalescent COVID-19.

In nucleotides, the CDR3 is TGTGCCAGCAGCAGCGGGACAGGCCCCGGGGATACGCAGTATTTT. Translated, it gives CASSSGTGPGDTQYF. V is TRBV11-3 and J is TRBJ2-3; tentative D call: TRBD1 (8 bases). Deletions cut 5 bases from V and 6 bases from J, with 18 bases between. The CDR3 sequence is 15 residues long. Germline V CDR1 and CDR2: SGHNT, YENEEA.